This TCR beta chain was sequenced during a study of identical twins. MiXCR, applied by TCRdb to the 5' RACE reads, yields one record per CDR3 protein. Of hundreds of thousands of distinct CDR3 sequences detected, around 21% appear once; the ten largest clones hold around 4.4%. This CDR3 has 15 residues. Trimming removed 0 bases at V and 4 bases at J, with 10 bases between. These data were likewise used in another study, on T cells expressing NK-cell markers.

Sequencing was done on a sample of PBMCs. This TCR was sampled from a woman aged 18-29 years in good health. The rearrangement links TRBV12-3 or TRBV12-4 to TRBJ1-5, with D uncertain. The CDR3 spells CASSLAEGGNQPQHF. CDR3 bases: TGTGCCAGCAGTTTAGCAGAGGGAGGGAATCAGCCCCAGCATTTT.